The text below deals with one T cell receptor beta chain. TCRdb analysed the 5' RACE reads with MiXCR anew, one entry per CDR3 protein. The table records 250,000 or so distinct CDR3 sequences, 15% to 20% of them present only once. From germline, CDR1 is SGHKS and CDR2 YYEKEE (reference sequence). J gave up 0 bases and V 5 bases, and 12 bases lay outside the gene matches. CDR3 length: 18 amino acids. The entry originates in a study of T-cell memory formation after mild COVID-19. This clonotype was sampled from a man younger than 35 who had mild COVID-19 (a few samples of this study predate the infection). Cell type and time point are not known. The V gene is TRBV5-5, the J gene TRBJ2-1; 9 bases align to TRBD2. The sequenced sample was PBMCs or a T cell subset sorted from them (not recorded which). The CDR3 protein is CASRVGFGAGGSYNEQFF. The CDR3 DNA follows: TGTGCCAGCAGAGTAGGTTTCGGAGCGGGGGGCTCCTACAATGAGCAGTTCTTC.